This is a list of T cell receptor beta chains from one sample in a study of regulatory T cells in long-lasting Graves disease. TCRdb redid the calling of the multiplex PCR reads with MiXCR, one entry per CDR3 protein. The data show 400,000 to 450,000 distinct CDR3 sequences, 15% to 20% seen once. The same sample was also used in a study of T cells in Graves' hyperthyroidism and ophthalmopathy.

This specimen was peripheral blood mononuclear cells (PBMCs), taken at new diagnosis, from a patient treated with antithyroid drugs. These receptors all come from a woman in her twenties or thirties with Graves disease. Each CDR3 is given with its conserved first and last residue. D genes are given only for firm matches. Rows give clone size only sometimes, using once, few, many, or a class for an expanded clone.

V gene	J gene	D gene	clone size	CDR3 DNA	CDR3 protein
TRBV14	TRBJ2-7	.	few	TGTGCCAGCACCCCTAGAGCGCGCCCAGGCGAGCAGTACTTC	CASTPRARPGEQYF
TRBV2	TRBJ2-7	TRBD1	many	TGTGCCAGCAGTGAAGCGGGACAGACCTACGAGCAGTACTTC	CASSEAGQTYEQYF
TRBV7-9	TRBJ2-3	.	many	TGTGCCAGCAGCCTACCCCCGGAGGGCCATACGCAGTATTTT	CASSLPPEGHTQYF
TRBV4-1	TRBJ1-1	TRBD1	few	TGCGCCAGCAGCGAACTAACAGGGGTCCCTGAAGCTTTCTTT	CASSELTGVPEAFF
TRBV19	TRBJ2-1	.	few	TGTGCCAGTAGTATTCTGGGCAATGAGCAGTTCTTC	CASSILGNEQFF
TRBV28	TRBJ2-7	TRBD2	few	TGTGCCAGCAGCATGCCGGGACTAGCGGGACGGTATAGGTACGAGCAGTACTTC	CASSMPGLAGRYRYEQYF
TRBV5-8	TRBJ2-7	TRBD1	.	TGTGCCAGCACCTGGACAGGGCACTACGAGCAGTACTTC	CASTWTGHYEQYF
TRBV19	TRBJ2-2	.	.	TGTGCCAGTAGTAAGTCCCAACAACGAGCAGGGGACACCGGGGAGCTGTTTTTT	CASSKSQQRAGDTGELFF
TRBV6-1	TRBJ1-2	.	many	TGTGCCAGCACAAGGGCAGGCAACAACTATGGCTACACCTTC	CASTRAGNNYGYTF
TRBV11-1	TRBJ2-3	TRBD1	many	TGTGCCAGCAGCCTCCTCGGGGACAGGGGGCGAGATACGCAGTATTTT	CASSLLGDRGRDTQYF
TRBV7-2	TRBJ2-7	.	once	TGTGCCAGCAGCTTAATCGCTTCTTACGAGCAGTACTTC	CASSLIASYEQYF
TRBV9	TRBJ2-3	.	few	TGTGCCAGCAGCGGCGGGCCGCATAGGGCAGATACGCAGTATTTT	CASSGGPHRADTQYF
TRBV28	TRBJ2-7	.	many	TGTGCCAGCAGTCCACTGGGGAGCGGCGGACAGTACTTC	CASSPLGSGGQYF
TRBV7-9	TRBJ2-6	.	few	TGTGCCAGCAGCTTAGTAAGGCCGGGCAGGGGTCTTCTTAACTCTGGGGCCAACGTCCTGACTTTC	CASSLVRPGRGLLNSGANVLTF
TRBV28	TRBJ2-5	.	many	TGTGCCAGCAGAACGCTCCGGGCCCAAGAGACCCAGTACTTC	CASRTLRAQETQYF
TRBV18	TRBJ1-1	TRBD1	many	TGTGCCAGCTCACCACGGAGGGCAGGGGGCGCGGGCACTGAAGCTTTCTTT	CASSPRRAGGAGTEAFF
TRBV5-6	TRBJ2-3	.	.	TGTGCCAGCAGCCTTATAAGTCCGGCAGATACGCAGTATTTT	CASSLISPADTQYF
TRBV28	TRBJ2-7	TRBD2	many	TGTGCCAGCAGTTTCGAGCGGGAGTCGTACGAGCAGTACTTC	CASSFERESYEQYF
TRBV12-3/TRBV12-4	TRBJ2-2	TRBD2	.	TGTGCCAGCAGTTTGCGAGCGGGAGTGATCACCGGGGAGCTGTTTTTT	CASSLRAGVITGELFF
TRBV7-9	TRBJ2-7	TRBD1	few	TGTGCCAGCGCCGGGACAGGGGAACACGAGCAGTACTTC	CASAGTGEHEQYF
TRBV6-2/TRBV6-3	TRBJ2-1	.	many	TGTGCCAGCACGCTGGACCCTATTGAAAGCTCCTACAATGAGCAGTTCTTC	CASTLDPIESSYNEQFF
TRBV28	TRBJ2-7	.	many	TGTGCCAGCAGTGGAGGCTCCCTAACATCCTACGAGCAGTACTTC	CASSGGSLTSYEQYF
TRBV20-1	TRBJ2-3	.	many	TGCAGTGCTAGAGACATGGCGGGGCCCAGCACAGATACGCAGTATTTT	CSARDMAGPSTDTQYF
TRBV30	TRBJ2-5	.	.	TGTGCCTGGAGTGTACTCGGAGAAGAGACCCAGTACTTC	CAWSVLGEETQYF
TRBV12-3/TRBV12-4	TRBJ2-2	TRBD2	few	TGTGCCAGCAGGAAAGGACTAGCTGGCACCGGGGAGCTGTTTTTT	CASRKGLAGTGELFF
TRBV7-8	TRBJ2-7	TRBD2	many	TGTGCCAGCAGCTCCCGGGAGGGAGGGTCCTACGAGCAGTACTTC	CASSSREGGSYEQYF
TRBV6-2/TRBV6-3	TRBJ1-1	TRBD1	.	TGTGCCAGCAGTTACGGACAGGGAATGTACACTGAAGCTTTCTTT	CASSYGQGMYTEAFF
TRBV29-1	TRBJ2-3	.	many	TGCAGCGTTGAGGCTCGTCGGGCAGATACGCAGTATTTT	CSVEARRADTQYF
TRBV6-1	TRBJ1-2	TRBD1	many	TGTGCCAGCAGTGACATGGGACAGGGCTGCACCTTC	CASSDMGQGCTF
TRBV19	TRBJ1-1	.	many	TGTGCCAGTAGTATCTCCCACTTCATACCCAGGGGCACTGAAGCTTTCTTT	CASSISHFIPRGTEAFF
TRBV19	TRBJ2-1	.	.	TGTGCCAGTAGTTTCGTGCACGCTGGCCCGCCTTTCAATGAGCAGTTCTTC	CASSFVHAGPPFNEQFF
TRBV20-1	TRBJ2-1	TRBD2	many	TGCAGTGGTAGCGGGAGACGCAATGAGCAGTTCTTC	CSGSGRRNEQFF
TRBV29-1	TRBJ2-7	TRBD2	.	TGCAGCGCGGCGGGGACTAGGTCTCGCCAGCAGTACTTC	CSAAGTRSRQQYF
TRBV5-6	TRBJ2-7	.	.	TGTGCCAGCAGCTATGGACGGTATATCCCTCTATCCCACGAGCAGTACTTC	CASSYGRYIPLSHEQYF
TRBV18	TRBJ1-2	TRBD1	.	TGTGCCAGCTCGGAGAGCCGGGACAGAGTCTATGGCTACACCTTC	CASSESRDRVYGYTF
TRBV30	TRBJ1-1	.	many	TGTGCCTGGAGTGTGGGAGGAAACACTGAAGCTTTCTTT	CAWSVGGNTEAFF
TRBV20-1	TRBJ2-1	TRBD1	many	TGCAGTGCTATACAGGGGGCCGGGAGCTCCTACAATGAGCAGTTCTTC	CSAIQGAGSSYNEQFF
TRBV28	TRBJ2-1	TRBD2	many	TGTGCCAGCAGTTTAAGGGCGGGGGGGACGGGTGAGCAGTTCTTC	CASSLRAGGTGEQFF
TRBV7-9	TRBJ2-3	TRBD2	many	TGTGCCAGCAGCTTTTATAGCGGGAGTGATTACGATACGCAGTATTTT	CASSFYSGSDYDTQYF
TRBV24-1	TRBJ2-6	.	few	TGTGCCACCAGTGGCGGGTCCTCTGGGGCCAACGTCCTGACTTTC	CATSGGSSGANVLTF
TRBV4-1	TRBJ1-2	.	few	TGCGCCAGCACGGGCAGACCGATCTATGGCTACACCTTC	CASTGRPIYGYTF
TRBV28	TRBJ2-7	TRBD2	many	TGTGCCAGCAGGGTACGGGAGGGGGAGTACGAGCAGTACTTC	CASRVREGEYEQYF
TRBV29-1	TRBJ2-1	TRBD1	few	TGCAGCGTTGAAGATCGAGGGACAGGCTACAATGAGCAGTTCTTC	CSVEDRGTGYNEQFF
TRBV10-3	TRBJ2-4	.	few	TGTGCCATCAGTGAGTCTCTGCAACCCCCACTAGCCAAAAACATTCAGTACTTC	CAISESLQPPLAKNIQYF
TRBV6-1	TRBJ2-7	.	many	TGTGCCAGCAGGATGACTAGCTCCTACGAGCAGTACTTC	CASRMTSSYEQYF
TRBV27	TRBJ1-1	TRBD1	many	TGTGCCAGCAGGTTTCTCCCGGGACAGCTAAACACTGAAGCTTTCTTT	CASRFLPGQLNTEAFF
TRBV30	TRBJ1-5	.	many	TGTGCCGCCGGCGCCGAACAGCCCCAGCATTTT	CAAGAEQPQHF
TRBV7-2	TRBJ2-7	TRBD1	many	TGTGCCAGCAGCACAACTCCGGGACAGGGGGCCCAGCAGTACTTC	CASSTTPGQGAQQYF
TRBV15	TRBJ2-1	TRBD2	.	TGTGCCACCAGCCCGGGACTAGCGTTGAATGAGCAGTTCTTC	CATSPGLALNEQFF
TRBV5-1	TRBJ2-7	.	many	TGCGCCAGCAGGGATGGCTTTGGGTACGAGCAGTACTTC	CASRDGFGYEQYF
TRBV6-2/TRBV6-3	TRBJ2-7	.	few	TGTGCCAGCAGTTCCCCCGCACGAGACGAGCAGTACTTC	CASSSPARDEQYF
TRBV7-3	TRBJ2-3	TRBD2	many	TGTGCCAGCAGCCAAATAGCGGGAGGGCCAGATACGCAGTATTTT	CASSQIAGGPDTQYF
TRBV6-2/TRBV6-3	TRBJ1-2	TRBD1	many	TGTGCCAGCAGACTCCGGACAGGGCGATATGGCTACACCTTC	CASRLRTGRYGYTF
TRBV27	TRBJ1-6	TRBD1	.	TGTGCCACCAGGACAGGAGGATCACCCCTCCACTTT	CATRTGGSPLHF
TRBV11-2	TRBJ2-1	.	.	TGTGCCGTTCGCCAGCCCGGGTGGAATGAGCAGTTCTTC	CAVRQPGWNEQFF